This TCR beta chain was identified during a study of blood T cell repertoires in COVID-19. The overall study: T cells, B-cell-depleted T cells, or PBMCs supplied cDNA or gDNA.

Per the study methods: Researchers report that nucleated cell counts were estimated from reference gene primer amplification. TCRdb's table, derived via immunoSEQ multiplex PCR, lists solely in-frame clones and lacks some. V and J calls and clone size are those listed in that table; D and trimming were worked out from the DNA. The sample includes around 300,000 clones, 88% of them seen just once. Germline CDR1 and CDR2: MNHEY and SVGAGI. V lost 7 bases to trimming and J lost 0 bases, with 13 bases between them. The CDR3 extends over 15 amino acids. Living in roughly 25 US areas, the participants were between about 18 and 100 years of age. Assignment of participants to cohorts was predicated upon participant-reported clinical history.

V gene TRBV6-5 combines with J gene TRBJ2-1, with D perhaps matching TRBD2 (6 bases). The clonotype originates from a woman between 25 and 40 years old who had recovered from COVID-19. The sequenced material came from PBMCs or T cells enriched from blood (not recorded which). As DNA, the CDR3 is TGTGCCAGCAAGATCGGGAGTTACTCCTACAATGAGCAGTTCTTC. This gives the protein CASKIGSYSYNEQFF.